The present T cell receptor (beta chain) was sequenced within a study of blood T cell repertoires in COVID-19. Enrolled through a virtual design, the participants were between roughly 18 and 100 years of age and came from about two dozen US areas. Authors' methods: Reference gene primer amplification yielded estimated nucleated cell counts. Profiled with immunoSEQ multiplex PCR; TCRdb holds only in-frame clones, not every one. V and J calls and clone size follow that table, whereas D and trimming were derived from the DNA. Of 230,000 or so clones in the sample, just over 85% are singletons; the top ten hold about 4%. Source material: PBMCs or T cells enriched from blood (not recorded which). This TCR was recovered from a woman aged 40 to 55 with acute COVID-19.

The DNA for the CDR3 is TGTGCCAGCAGCGTCCAGGGCGGCAATGAGCAGTTCTTC. It is translated as CASSVQGGNEQFF. The chain uses TRBV9 and TRBJ2-1; a weak D match, TRBD1 (5 bases). Germline V gives CDR1 SGDLS, CDR2 YYNGEE. The CDR3 has 13 residues. The V end was cut by 2 bases, the J end by 6 bases, with 9 bases between.